Sequencing of this TCR beta chain was carried out in a study of shared clonotypes between healthy human individuals (dated by TCRdb to the early 2020s). For the study in its entirety: The cohort comprised two women and three men aged 18 to 49 years. For each donor, three plates each were used for CD4 naive and CD4 memory, two plates were used for CD8 naive, and one plate was used for CD8 memory. Each donor's leukapheresis produced roughly between about 0.9 and 9.5 billion PBMCs. To estimate repertoire size and how much clonotype sharing occurs between individuals, the study deeply sequenced the blood TCR repertoires of about five healthy adults. Different laboratories and diverse techniques were used to prepare libraries and sequence TCR repertoires, to increase sequencing depth and limit assay-specific biases. Summary of the overall study and its limitations: Because the study included a small number of donors, the genetic and exposure-history diversity represented was limited. Compared with non-shared clonotypes, the clonotypes found in all four sorted-subset donors had higher generation probabilities. Only blood was sampled, and tissue TCR repertoires likely differ from those in blood. Across four donors, roughly 5.4% of naive CD4, approximately 4% of naive CD8, about 2.3% of memory CD4, and approximately 0.4% of memory CD8 clonotypes were shared. Based on pairwise subsampling, the degree of clonotype sharing among donors was expected to be affected by sequencing depth. Incomplete sequencing was indicated by rarefaction of sorted-subset datasets, despite the large sequencing depth. Larger estimated clonotype richness was generally found for naive subsets than for memory subsets.

The donors were healthy, HIV-negative adults who had no recently reported acute infections or vaccinations. All donors were Caucasian adults living in Nashville, Tennessee, USA. Magnetic negative selection was used to enrich CD4+ T cells, after which naive cells were positively selected on CD45RA and the negative fraction became the memory subset. Blood was collected by leukapheresis, and PBMCs were isolated by Ficoll-Histopaque density gradient centrifugation and then cryopreserved in liquid nitrogen vapor phase. Analytical flow cytometry was used to check the purity and quantity of every magnetically sorted T cell population. From each sorted fraction, genomic DNA was isolated and quantified by UV absorbance on a Nanodrop 2000c. Using the deep immunoSEQ assay, multiplex PCR amplified TCR CDR3 regions from genomic DNA. Genomic DNA extracted from each cell subset was distributed evenly over all wells of several immunoSEQ 96-well plates, and each plate served as one replicate. For sorted subsets, 200 ng of genomic DNA, equivalent to 25,000 to 35,000 T cell genomes, went into each replicate PCR. Purified libraries were measured with a Qubit 3.0 fluorometer, size-checked on a Bioanalyzer 2100, and measured again with the KAPA Library Quantification kit. Every immunoSEQ 96-well plate was sequenced on a dedicated single-read 150-cycle Illumina NextSeq 550 flow cell. In the authors' own workflow: Because only junctional sequences without quality scores were contained in the immunoSEQ output, filtering matching that applied to full-length reads could not be performed. To assign V/J genes and CDR3, sequences were annotated against IMGT germline references using PyIR, a Python wrapper for IgBLAST v1.9. Any read was removed if the V/J assignment was weak (E-value above 1e-6), the CDR3 was missing, or the read contained stop codons, out-of-frame junctions, or ambiguous translated residues. A V3J clonotype was defined by an identical inferred V gene, J gene, and CDR3 amino acid sequence. To compute the percentage overlap between repertoires, the number of shared unique clonotypes was divided by the size of the smaller repertoire. Richness of each repertoire was evaluated using RTK rarefaction, the Chao1 estimator, and Recon v2.1 estimates of unobserved clonotypes. Generation probabilities were computed with OLGA for all TCRbeta clonotypes obtained by the gDNA method from four donors. TCRdb carries this immuneACCESS record with in-frame sequences only. Its versions omit some clonotypes, under half of them owing to an unresolved V gene in the studies checked, with the rest unexplained. That table furnishes V, J and clone size, whereas the DNA furnished D and trimming. The sample yields more than 2,000,000 clones; over 85% were counted once. Roughly 0.13% of the sample is taken by the ten largest.

Notes on this clone: It has no known antigen specificity. No per-base quality is available; no much larger clone lies one base away. The same CDR3 is also encoded by other DNA sequences in this sample.

Deletion took 5 bases off V and 5 bases off J, with a span of 15 bases between the germline ends. CDR1 and CDR2, per the germline V gene (reference sequence), are SEHNR and FQNEAQ. The CDR3, from cysteine to phenylalanine, totals 15 residues. Solely the CDR3 DNA is kept, with 45 bases framed from the first base. The receptor comes from a man aged 18 to 30 in good health. In this chain, TRBV7-9 is recombined with TRBJ1-4, with a weak D call of TRBD1 (6 bases match). The sequenced material came from naive CD4+ T cells sorted from blood. Taken with the paper, the label for cell subset or site translates to: CD45RA+ positively selected. CDR3 loop: CASSDQTGTNEKLFF. The bases are TGTGCCAGCAGCGATCAAACAGGGACGAATGAAAAACTGTTTTTT.